A single sample gave rise to the 29 T cell receptor beta chains below, sequenced in a study of low-dose radiotherapy and immunotherapy resistance in tumors. First-strand cDNA used TRAV- and TRBV-specific primers, covering alpha and beta chains. Over roughly 18 PCR cycles, TCRs were amplified from a constant-region primer and V-primer adapter. Using its own MiXCR run on the reads, TCRdb lists one record per CDR3 protein. The data show 15,000 to 20,000 distinct CDR3 sequences, with 70% seen just once and under 6.5% held by the top ten. These receptors were taken from a human donor with advanced metastatic prostate, ovarian, gallbladder or colorectal cancer (not recorded which). This table probably holds off-target reads from a library built for another chain.

Only a few counts were recorded for this clonotype. The chain uses TRBV7-2 and TRBJ2-7; 11 nucleotides match TRBD2. With V trimmed by 5 bases and J by 4 bases, 13 bases remained unmatched. The CDR3 sequence is 17 residues long. The germline gives CDR1 SGHTA, CDR2 FQGNSA. In DNA form, the CDR3 reads TGTGCCAGCAGCCCATCCAGACTAGCGGGGCCGCTATACGAGCAGTACTTC. As protein: CASSPSRLAGPLYEQYF.

This clonotype has just one count. The V call is TRBV20-1, the J call TRBJ1-5; D is unclear. Germline CDR1 DFQATT, CDR2 SNEGSKA (reference sequence). This CDR3 contains 14 residues. V was trimmed by 0 bases and J by 5 bases, leaving 11 bases between them. CDR3 protein: CSARDPTLDQPQHF. The CDR3 DNA follows: TGCAGTGCTAGAGATCCGACACTGGATCAGCCCCAGCATTTT.

The genes are TRBV5-1 and TRBJ1-1; possible D gene TRBD1, 5 bases. The ends were cut back, 4 bases at V and 4 bases at J, with 17 bases in the middle. The germline V gene encodes CDR1 SGHRS and CDR2 YFSETQ. The CDR3 extends over 15 amino acids. The CDR3 reads CASSGTLAGGTEAFF. CDR3 DNA: TGCGCCAGCAGCGGAACCCTTGCCGGGGGCACTGAAGCTTTCTTT.

The chain combines TRBV29-1 with TRBJ2-3; 12 bases align to TRBD2. This CDR3 has 16 amino acids. The ends lost 8 bases at V and 5 bases at J; junction bases unmatched: 14. CDR1 and CDR2 from the germline V gene are SQVTM and ANQGSEA. This chain's CDR3 is CSMTALAGGPVDTQYF. The CDR3 nucleotides read TGCAGCATGACCGCCCTAGCGGGGGGGCCGGTAGATACGCAGTATTTT.

The V and J genes are TRBV15 and TRBJ2-3, with D maybe TRBD2 (6 bases). The germline CDR1 and CDR2 sequences are LNHNV and YYDKDF (reference sequence). V was pared by 0 bases and J by 11 bases, with 18 bases between. The CDR3 runs to 15 residues. CDR3 residues: CATSRDPGPGREQYF. DNA of the CDR3: TGTGCCACCAGCAGAGACCCGGGACCGGGGCGGGAGCAGTATTTT.

This clonotype was seen just once. The V gene is TRBV2, the J gene TRBJ2-1, with a weak D call TRBD1 (5 bases). With 6 bases removed from V and 0 bases from J, the gap between germline ends came to 12 bases. Germline-derived CDR1 and CDR2 are SNHLY and FYNNEI. The CDR3 consists of 15 residues. As DNA, the CDR3 is TGTGCCAGCAGCGGAAGACAGAGCTCCTACAATGAGCAGTTCTTC. Protein: CASSGRQSSYNEQFF.

The chain joins TRBV6-2 or TRBV6-3 to TRBJ2-5, with 11 bases lining up with TRBD1. Germline V gene data show CDR1 as MNHEY and CDR2 as SVGEGT. This CDR3 comprises 15 residues. Germline trimming cut 5 bases from V and 3 bases from J; bases unmatched to any gene: 5. The CDR3 loop reads CASSRDRGRKETQYF. The CDR3 DNA sequence: TGTGCCAGCAGTCGGGACAGGGGGAGGAAAGAGACCCAGTACTTC.

This clonotype was seen more than once but under ten times. The chain recombines TRBV9 with TRBJ1-2; TRBD1 matches at 7 bases. Germline lookup yields CDR1 SGDLS and CDR2 YYNGEE. This CDR3 contains 14 residues. V lost 4 bases, J lost 8 bases, and 11 bases stayed unmatched. CDR3 amino acids: CASSPEVGGAGYTF. Here the CDR3 DNA reads TGTGCCAGCAGCCCTGAGGTAGGGGGCGCAGGCTACACCTTC.

This clonotype was recorded once. V gene TRBV4-1 combines with J gene TRBJ2-7; 10 bases are a match to TRBD2. Germline V CDR1 and CDR2: MGHRA, YSYEKL. V lost 4 bases to trimming and J lost 5 bases; unmatched junction nucleotides: 8. The CDR3 length is 15 residues. CDR3 in DNA: TGCGCCAGCAGCCGACCAGGAGCGGGAGGGGACGAGCAGTACTTC. This gives the protein CASSRPGAGGDEQYF.

This clonotype was seen a few times. The rearrangement joins TRBV29-1 to TRBJ2-7; 12 bases match TRBD1. Trimming cost V 4 bases and J 5 bases; bases outside gene matches: 6. This CDR3 has 14 residues. CDR1 is SQVTM and CDR2 is ANQGSEA in the germline V gene. CDR3 nucleotide sequence: TGCAGCGTTGGCAAGGGGACAGGGGGCAACGAGCAGTACTTC. This codes for CSVGKGTGGNEQYF.

Comment on this clonotype: At one boundary the junction diverges from the germline segment, which might be a read error. The chain uses TRBV7-8 and TRBJ1-6; D not certain. Germline V gene lookup returns CDR1 SGHVS and CDR2 FQNEAQ. This CDR3 is built from 14 residues. The CDR3 DNA is TGTGCCAGCAGCTGGGCGAAATGGGATTCACCCCACCACTTT. This codes for CASSWAKWDSPHHF.

This rearrangement joins TRBV29-1 to TRBJ1-2; D is ambiguous. CDR1 and CDR2 (germline): SQVTM, ANQGSEA. V lost 7 bases and J 3 bases, leaving 15 bases between the germline ends. The CDR3 sequence is 13 residues long. CDR3 bases: TGCAGCGCACAAAGGGAGGGTCACTATGGCTACACCTTC. Protein: CSAQREGHYGYTF.

The chain joins TRBV28 to TRBJ1-2; D perhaps matches TRBD1 (6 bases). V was pared by 6 bases and J by 4 bases, with 12 bases between. CDR3 length: 13 residues. Germline loops: CDR1 MDHEN, CDR2 SYDVKM. Written as DNA, the CDR3 is TGTGCCAGCAGGAAACAGGGAACCTATGGCTACACCTTC. It encodes CASRKQGTYGYTF.

The chain couples TRBV5-8 to TRBJ2-3; D not resolved. This CDR3 has 11 amino acids. The V gene's germline CDR1 is SGHTS and CDR2 YDEGEE. The V end lost 2 bases, the J end lost 2 bases, and 0 bases lay between the germline ends. The CDR3 region has the DNA TGTGCCAGCAGCTTCACAGATACGCAGTATTTT. Residues: CASSFTDTQYF.

This sequence joins TRBV6-5 and TRBJ2-3, with TRBD1 matching 7 bases. The germline V gene has CDR1 MNHEY and CDR2 SVGAGI. The CDR3 extends over 13 amino acids. V lost 7 bases to trimming and J lost 6 bases; unmatched junction nucleotides: 7. The CDR3 loop is CASKGGASDTQYF. CDR3 nucleotides: TGTGCCAGCAAAGGGGGCGCGTCCGATACGCAGTATTTT.

This chain joins TRBV23-1 and TRBJ1-1; D is uncertain. TRBV23-1 is an ORF, and what it does is uncertain. V lost 1 base, J lost 1 base, and 7 bases lay in between. This CDR3 has 14 residues. This CDR3 is CASSQFEGNTEAFF. CDR3 coding DNA: TGCGCCAGCAGTCAATTTGAGGGGAACACTGAAGCTTTCTTT.

The chain has TRBV2 and TRBJ2-1; no reliable D call. Deletions cut 9 bases from V and 4 bases from J, with 16 bases between. CDR1 is SNHLY and CDR2 is FYNNEI in the germline V gene. The CDR3 runs to 14 residues. The CDR3 protein is CASSSDQSYNEQFF. CDR3 sequence (DNA): TGTGCCAGTTCGTCCGATCAGTCTTACAATGAGCAGTTCTTC.

In this sample, this clonotype turned up a few times. J is TRBJ1-5 and V is TRBV7-2; D not resolved. This CDR3 contains 14 residues. Trimming stripped 6 bases from V and 2 bases from J, with 11 bases between. CDR1 and CDR2 (germline): SGHTA, FQGNSA. The chain's CDR3 is CASSPAQGNQPQHF. As DNA, the CDR3 is TGTGCCAGCAGTCCAGCCCAAGGCAATCAGCCCCAGCATTTT.

The chain employs TRBV11-2 and TRBJ2-7, with D possibly being TRBD1 (6 bases). V dropped 1 base and J dropped 12 bases, with 16 bases sitting between them. Per the germline V gene, CDR1 is SGHAT and CDR2 is FQNNGV. The CDR3 has 13 amino acids. The chain's CDR3 is CASSLGSTGPLYF. The CDR3 DNA sequence: TGTGCCAGCAGCTTAGGCTCGACAGGCCCCCTGTACTTC.

This chain connects TRBV12-3 or TRBV12-4 to TRBJ1-5; D is uncertain. The CDR3 covers 14 residues. V lost 6 bases to trimming and J lost 0 bases, with 9 bases between them. CDR3 coding DNA: TGTGCCAGCAGCTTCGGGCCTAGCAATCAGCCCCAGCATTTT. Protein sequence: CASSFGPSNQPQHF.

This chain joins TRBV5-1 and TRBJ2-2, with TRBD2 matching over 8 bases. Germline V gives CDR1 SGHRS, CDR2 YFSETQ. V lost 2 bases to trimming and J lost 5 bases; unmatched junction nucleotides: 8. The CDR3 length is 16 residues. Here the CDR3 DNA reads TGCGCCAGCAGCTTTCGAACGGGAGGGCCGACCGGGGAGCTGTTTTTT. The encoded protein is CASSFRTGGPTGELFF.

This chain connects TRBV27 to TRBJ1-4; a weak D match, TRBD1 (5 bases). The CDR3 sequence is 16 residues long. With 0 bases removed from V and 8 bases from J, the gap between germline ends came to 16 bases. Germline CDR1 is MNHEY and CDR2 is SMNVEV (reference sequence). CDR3 sequence reads: CASSLSTGMGQEKLFF. The DNA for the CDR3 is TGTGCCAGCAGTTTATCGACCGGGATGGGGCAGGAAAAACTGTTTTTT.

This sequence joins TRBV7-9 and TRBJ2-1, with D possibly matching TRBD2 (8 bases). The CDR3 sequence is 20 residues long. Germline CDR1 SEHNR, CDR2 FQNEAQ (reference sequence). The V end was cut by 4 bases, the J end by 8 bases, with 33 bases between. CDR3 DNA: TGTGCCAGCAGCTCACCGGGACAGAGGGTATCGGGAGGGCGGAACGATGAGCAGTTCTTC. Its protein product is CASSSPGQRVSGGRNDEQFF.

The chain joins TRBV6-4 to TRBJ1-1; no clear D. The CDR3 length is 16 residues. The ends were cut back, 6 bases at V and 5 bases at J, with 22 bases in the middle. Germline CDR1 reads MRHNA; CDR2 reads SNTAGT. CDR3 residues: CASSGAPGGLLTEAFF. CDR3 bases: TGTGCCAGCAGCGGCGCACCAGGAGGGCTGTTAACTGAAGCTTTCTTT.

The J gene is TRBJ2-6, the V gene TRBV6-5; D gene uncertain. Trimming shortened V by 11 bases and J by 4 bases, and 21 bases separated the two germline ends. Germline V gives CDR1 MNHEY, CDR2 SVGAGI. The CDR3 is 16 amino acids. This CDR3 is CAAGQGYLSGANVLTF. The CDR3 nucleotides are TGTGCCGCCGGGCAAGGGTACCTCTCGGGGGCCAACGTCCTGACTTTC.

DNA of the CDR3: TGTGCCAGCAGTCTTCTAGCGGGAGGGCCCCGCAATGAGCAGTTCTTC. Its protein product is CASSLLAGGPRNEQFF. V and J are TRBV28 and TRBJ2-1; 12 nucleotides align to TRBD2. The V segment lost 5 bases and the J segment 6 bases; nucleotides outside the gene matches: 8. The CDR3 loop spans 16 amino acids. Germline CDR1 reads MDHEN; CDR2 reads SYDVKM.

The chain recombines TRBV7-8 with TRBJ2-1; no clear D gene. CDR1 and CDR2 (germline): SGHVS, FQNEAQ. The CDR3 is 12 residues long. Trimming left V 5 bases short and J 9 bases short, with 11 bases between. This CDR3 is CASSPQDGEQFF. DNA for the CDR3: TGTGCCAGCAGCCCCCAAGATGGTGAGCAGTTCTTC. The complete variable domain, with remaining parts taken from reference TRBV7-8 and TRBJ2-1, reads GAGVSQSPRYKVAKRGQDVALRCDPISGHVSLFWYQQALGQGPEFLTYFQNEAQLDKSGLPSDRFFAERPEGSVSTLKIQRTQQEDSAVYLCASSPQDGEQFFGPGTRLTVL.

V and J are TRBV7-3 and TRBJ1-1; TRBD1 is a possible D gene (6 bases). The germline V gene encodes CDR1 SGHTA and CDR2 FQGTGA. The V end lost 0 bases, the J end lost 4 bases, and 12 bases lay between the germline ends. This CDR3 has 15 residues. The CDR3 nucleotides are TGTGCCAGCAGCTTAACCCAGGGGTCGGTCACTGAAGCTTTCTTT. It encodes CASSLTQGSVTEAFF.

The V call is TRBV5-6, the J call TRBJ2-2; no definite D call. Trimming stripped 0 bases from V and 7 bases from J, with 13 bases between. CDR1 and CDR2 from the germline V gene are SGHDT and YYEEEE. The CDR3 length is 15 residues. CDR3 bases: TGTGCCAGCAGCTTGGTCCCCACAGCCGTCGGGGAGCTGTTTTTT. Translation: CASSLVPTAVGELFF. Together with reference TRBV5-6 and TRBJ2-2, the CDR3 gives the full variable domain: DAGVTQSPTHLIKTRGQQVTLRCSPKSGHDTVSWYQQALGQGPQFIFQYYEEEERQRGNFPDRFSGHQFPNYSSELNVNALLLGDSALYLCASSLVPTAVGELFFGEGSRLTVL.